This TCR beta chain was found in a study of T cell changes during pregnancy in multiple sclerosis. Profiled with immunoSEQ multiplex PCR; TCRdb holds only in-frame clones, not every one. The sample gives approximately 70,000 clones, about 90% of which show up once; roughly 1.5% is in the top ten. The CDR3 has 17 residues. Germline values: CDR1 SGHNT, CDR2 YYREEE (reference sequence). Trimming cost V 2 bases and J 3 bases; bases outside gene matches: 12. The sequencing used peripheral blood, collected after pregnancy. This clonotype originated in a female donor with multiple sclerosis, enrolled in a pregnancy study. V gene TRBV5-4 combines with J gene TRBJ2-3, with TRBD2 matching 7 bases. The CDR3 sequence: CASSFTRDYLGTDTQYF. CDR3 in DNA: TGTGCCAGCAGCTTCACTCGGGACTACCTCGGTACAGATACGCAGTATTTT.